This T cell receptor (beta chain) was profiled in a study of T cell responses to AZD1222 COVID-19 vaccine. The CDR3 covers 14 residues. The germline CDR1 and CDR2 sequences are MDHEN and SYDVKM. Trimming stripped 3 bases from V and 5 bases from J, with 13 bases between. Remarks on this clone: Its specificity is unknown.

Study findings and constraints: After the peak T cell response, and only then, were repertoires sampled. Clonal diversity may have been underestimated in mostly white British donors.

This table comes from immunoSEQ multiplex PCR, and its TCRdb copy is limited to in-frame clones, with some not included. The sample includes 95,000 to 150,000 clones, approximately 90% of them seen just once. This chain joins TRBV28 and TRBJ2-5, with D unresolved. The clonotype comes from an adult in good health. The starting material was peripheral blood, obtained on day 0 of AZD1222 vaccination. CDR3 protein: CASSLFEDRETQYF. CDR3 coding DNA: TGTGCCAGCAGTTTGTTTGAGGATAGGGAGACCCAGTACTTC. The whole variable domain, filled in from reference TRBV28 and TRBJ2-5, reads DVKVTQSSRYLVKRTGEKVFLECVQDMDHENMFWYRQDPGLGLRLIYFSYDVKMKEKGDIPEGYSVSREKKERFSLILESASTNQTSMYLCASSLFEDRETQYFGPGTRLLVL.